This T cell receptor beta chain was identified in a study of tumor-infiltrating lymphocytes in localized non-small cell lung cancer. This table comes from immunoSEQ multiplex PCR, and its TCRdb copy is limited to in-frame clones, with some not included. The sample gives about 16,000 clones, approximately 70% of which show up once; over 8% is in the top ten. This clone was detected only once. Germline lookup yields CDR1 SEHNR and CDR2 FQNEAQ (reference sequence). The V and J ends lost 8 bases and 0 bases, in that order; junction bases with no gene match: 10. The CDR3 is made up of 16 amino acids. The sequence was obtained from a human donor with non-small cell lung cancer. The material sequenced was lung tumor tissue. This rearrangement joins TRBV7-9 to TRBJ1-3, with TRBD1 matching 7 bases. The CDR3 reads CASATVDRASGNTIYF. In DNA form, the CDR3 reads TGTGCCAGCGCCACCGTAGACAGGGCCTCTGGAAACACCATATATTTT. The full variable domain, rest sourced from reference TRBV7-9 and TRBJ1-3, is DTGVSQNPRHKITKRGQNVTFRCDPISEHNRLYWYRQTLGQGPEFLTYFQNEAQLEKSRLLSDRFSAERPKGSFSTLEIQRTEQGDSAMYLCASATVDRASGNTIYFGEGSWLTVV.